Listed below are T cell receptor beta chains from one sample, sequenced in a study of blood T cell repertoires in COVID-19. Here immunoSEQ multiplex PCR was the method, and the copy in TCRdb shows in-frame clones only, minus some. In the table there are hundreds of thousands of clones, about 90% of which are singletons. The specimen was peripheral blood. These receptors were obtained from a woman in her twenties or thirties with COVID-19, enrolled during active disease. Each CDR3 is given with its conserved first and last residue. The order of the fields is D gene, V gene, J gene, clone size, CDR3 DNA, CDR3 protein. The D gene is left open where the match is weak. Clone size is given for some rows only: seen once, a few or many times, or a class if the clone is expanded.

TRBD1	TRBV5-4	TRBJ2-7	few	TGTGCCAGCCAAGGCCCCGGGACAGGGGGCTCCGAGCAGTACTTC	CASQGPGTGGSEQYF
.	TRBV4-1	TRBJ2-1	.	TGCGCCAGCAGCCAGGAAAATAGCAACAATGAGCAGTTCTTC	CASSQENSNNEQFF
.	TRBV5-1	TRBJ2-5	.	TGCGCCAGCAGCTTGGCAGATGGCCAAGAGACCCAGTACTTC	CASSLADGQETQYF
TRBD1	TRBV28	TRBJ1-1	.	TGTGCCAGCACCCCAGGGGGCATGGGCACTGAAGCTTTCTTT	CASTPGGMGTEAFF
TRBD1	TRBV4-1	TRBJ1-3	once	TGCGCCAGCAGCCAAGATCCGCAGGGGGCGACTGGAAACACCATATATTTT	CASSQDPQGATGNTIYF
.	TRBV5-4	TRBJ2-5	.	TGTGCCAGCAGCTTGGACCGTGCAGCAGGAGAGACCCAGTACTTC	CASSLDRAAGETQYF
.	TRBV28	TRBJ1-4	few	TGTGCCAGCAGACAGTTCTATAATGAAAAACTGTTTTTT	CASRQFYNEKLFF
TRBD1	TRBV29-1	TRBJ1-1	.	TGCAGCGCGGACAGGGGCATGAACACTGAAGCTTTCTTT	CSADRGMNTEAFF
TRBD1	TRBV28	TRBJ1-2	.	TGTGCCAGCAGTTTGTCCGACAGGGGCTATGGCTACACCTTC	CASSLSDRGYGYTF
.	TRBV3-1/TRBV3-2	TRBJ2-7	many	TGTGCCAGCAGCCAAGATAGCGCTTACTACGAGCAGTACTTC	CASSQDSAYYEQYF
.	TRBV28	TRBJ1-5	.	TGTGCCAGCAGTCCACAGGCTCAGCCCCAGCATTTT	CASSPQAQPQHF
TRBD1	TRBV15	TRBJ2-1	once	TGTGCCACCAGCAGGGGACAGGGTTCGGACAATGAGCAGTTCTTC	CATSRGQGSDNEQFF
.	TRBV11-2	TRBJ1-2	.	TGTGCCAGCAGCAAACAGGGTCCCTATGGCTACACCTTC	CASSKQGPYGYTF
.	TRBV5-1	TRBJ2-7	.	TGCGCCAGCAGCTTGGCCTATAACGGGATCTACGAGCAGTACTTC	CASSLAYNGIYEQYF
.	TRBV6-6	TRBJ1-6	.	TGTGCCAGCAGTTACTCGGGAGGTTACGATTCACCCCTCCACTTT	CASSYSGGYDSPLHF
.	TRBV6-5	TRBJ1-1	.	TGTGCCAGCAGTTCCGGACTGACTGAAGCTTTCTTT	CASSSGLTEAFF
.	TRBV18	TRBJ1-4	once	TGTGCCAGCTCACCACCGGGGCTTAATGAAAAACTGTTTTTT	CASSPPGLNEKLFF
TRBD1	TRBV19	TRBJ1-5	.	TGTGCCAGTACCCCCGATTGGGCAGGGGGGTTGGGGCAGCCCCAGCATTTT	CASTPDWAGGLGQPQHF
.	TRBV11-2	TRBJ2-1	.	TGTGCCAGCAGCCCGGGAGCCCCGGGGGTCGATGAGCAGTTCTTC	CASSPGAPGVDEQFF
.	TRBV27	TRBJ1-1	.	TGTGCCAGCACCCAGCGGAGGGACGCTAACACTGAAGCTTTCTTT	CASTQRRDANTEAFF